The TCR beta chain under discussion was sequenced for a study of graft-versus-host responses after intestinal transplantation. Overall study context: Transplant recipients had multivisceral, liver-intestinal, or isolated intestinal grafts. Uniformly, recipients were administered anti-thymocyte globulin induction with subsequent tacrolimus and steroids for two to three years.

Sequencing was performed with immunoSEQ multiplex PCR; in TCRdb, only in-frame clones are kept and a portion is missing. This table holds 62,000 or so clones, around 90% found once. There are 14 residues in the CDR3. From germline, CDR1 is WSHSY and CDR2 SAAADI. With 0 bases removed from V and 4 bases from J, the gap between germline ends came to 9 bases. This TCR was recovered from a human patient who received an intestinal transplant, so some T cells may come from the graft donor. The source material was PBMCs, sampled 26 days after transplant. The rearrangement links TRBV10-2 to TRBJ1-2; D uncertain. This chain's CDR3 is CASSESWAGYGYTF. The CDR3 bases are TGCGCCAGCAGTGAGTCGTGGGCGGGCTATGGCTACACCTTC.